The present T cell receptor beta chain was sequenced within a study of T cells after yellow fever vaccination. In TCRdb, the 5' RACE reads were re-called with MiXCR into one record per CDR3 protein. The sample consists of approximately 610,000 distinct CDR3 sequences, about a sixth of them appearing once. Study observations and caveats: Abundant bulk-population clonotypes could contaminate the FACS-sorted repertoires.

Comment on this clonotype: Its antigen is still unknown.

The source was PBMCs, collected 5 to 6 days after the first yellow fever vaccination. The source of this sequence is a man between 18 and 29 years old who received the YFV17D yellow fever vaccine.

CDR3 in DNA: TGCGCCAGCAGCCCTCAGGGGGAGCCGGACGACACCGGGGAGCTGTTTTTT. It codes for CASSPQGEPDDTGELFF. The chain employs TRBV4-3 and TRBJ2-2; 7 nucleotides align to TRBD1. With V trimmed by 4 bases and J by 3 bases, 11 bases remained unmatched. The CDR3 totals 17 residues. CDR1 and CDR2 from the germline V gene are LGHNA and YSLEER.